This T cell receptor beta chain was recovered during a study of blood T cells in healthy people across ages. Using a J-beta primer mix together with a sample-barcoded 5' primer, a second PCR was run for about 6 to 12 cycles. TCRdb re-derived calls from the 5' RACE reads in MiXCR, one entry per CDR3 protein. The sample yields around 790,000 distinct CDR3 sequences, roughly 44% seen once. The CDR3 length is 13 residues. Germline trimming cut 8 bases from V and 4 bases from J; bases unmatched to any gene: 6. The V gene's germline CDR1 is SGHTA and CDR2 FQGNSA. Concerning this clonotype itself: Antigen unknown.

Regarding the study as a whole: CMV status of donors was unknown, possibly confounding expanded clonotype changes.

This TCR derives from a man in his sixties in good health. The genes are TRBV7-2 and TRBJ1-2; 8 nucleotides line up with TRBD1. The sequenced sample consisted of blood. The CDR3 DNA follows: TGTGCCAGCGGCCTTGGGACAGGCTATGGCTACACCTTC. Amino acid sequence: CASGLGTGYGYTF. Filled out from reference TRBV7-2 and TRBJ1-2, the complete variable domain reads GAGVSQSPSNKVTEKGKDVELRCDPISGHTALYWYRQSLGQGLEFLIYFQGNSAPDKSGLPSDRFSAERTGGSVSTLTIQRTQQEDSAVYLCASGLGTGYGYTFGSGTRLTVV.